Described below is a single T cell receptor (beta chain) sequence and its context. The clone's antigen remains unknown. Per-base quality was not reported, and no clone a single base away is much larger than it. Library creation used the immunoSEQ multiplex PCR assay. In its TCRdb copy, this immuneACCESS table keeps in-frame sequences only and misses some clones. Where compared with another copy, unresolved V genes explain less than half of these, and the others have no known cause. Across this sample there are about 130,000 clones, with 85% to 95% seen only once. 12% to 15% of the sample lies in the top ten. The germline V and J ends show losses of 3 bases and 6 bases respectively, and no gene match explains 17 bases of the junction. CDR1 and CDR2 were assigned from the germline V gene (reference sequence) as GTSNPN and SVGIG. From the cysteine through the phenylalanine, the CDR3 covers 18 amino acids. Only the CDR3 DNA stays, 54 bases, in frame from base 1.

This sample was taken from a study of control samples from healthy donors and cancer patients (dated by TCRdb to 2019 to 2021). Sequenced sample: PBMCs. The chain couples TRBV30 to TRBJ2-1, with 10 central nucleotides matching TRBD1. This receptor was obtained from a man in his 60s with colorectal cancer. The sequenced DNA is TGTGCCTGGAGCGTAGGGCCCGGACCGGGACAGGGGACCAATGAGCAGTTCTTC. The translation is CAWSVGPGPGQGTNEQFF. With all but the CDR3 taken from the reference TRBV30 and TRBJ2-1 genes, the full variable domain is: SQTIHQWPATLVQPVGSPLSLECTVEGTSNPNLYWYRQAAGRGLQLLFYSVGIGQISSEVPQNLSASRPQDRQFILSSKKLLLSDSGFYLCAWSVGPGPGQGTNEQFFGPGTRLTVL.